These T cell receptor beta chains were read from a single sample in a study of blood T cells in healthy people across ages. TCRdb itself ran the 5' RACE reads through MiXCR, one entry per CDR3 protein. Of more than 800,000 distinct CDR3 sequences listed, more than 40% are singletons. The specimen sequenced was blood. These receptors were taken from a woman aged 55-75 years in good health. Each CDR3 is given without its conserved first and last residue.

J gene: TRBJ2-1; V gene: TRBV24-1; CDR3 protein: ATSDPGRASSYNEQF
J gene: TRBJ2-5; V gene: TRBV15; CDR3 protein: ATSRDQHSTTGEGGRHNEQY
J gene: TRBJ2-6; V gene: TRBV2; CDR3 protein: ASSELSGANVLT
J gene: TRBJ1-4; V gene: TRBV15; CDR3 protein: ATSSGSGTGLEKLF
J gene: TRBJ2-7; V gene: TRBV6-6; CDR3 protein: ASSYGTGMGNEQY
J gene: TRBJ2-3; V gene: TRBV11-2; CDR3 protein: ASRVGPSGSTDTQY
J gene: TRBJ2-1; V gene: TRBV6-2/TRBV6-3; CDR3 protein: ASSFLGPDPYNEQF
J gene: TRBJ2-7; V gene: TRBV7-9; CDR3 protein: ASSFPLGGGYEQY
J gene: TRBJ1-5; V gene: TRBV30; CDR3 protein: AWSGDPYNQPQH
J gene: TRBJ1-1; V gene: TRBV5-6; CDR3 protein: ASSLGWHLTEAF
J gene: TRBJ2-5; V gene: TRBV29-1; CDR3 protein: SVEDTGYGTQY
J gene: TRBJ2-7; V gene: TRBV27; CDR3 protein: ASKLSDRASLYEQY
J gene: TRBJ2-5; V gene: TRBV20-1; CDR3 protein: SARAGRLQETQY
J gene: TRBJ1-5; V gene: TRBV20-1; CDR3 protein: SAVDRTSNQPQH
J gene: TRBJ2-7; V gene: TRBV5-6; CDR3 protein: ASSSYRDRGSYEQY
J gene: TRBJ2-1; V gene: TRBV6-5; CDR3 protein: ASSYSGVYWDSSYNEQF
J gene: TRBJ2-3; V gene: TRBV5-1; CDR3 protein: ASSLQGSEGDTQY
J gene: TRBJ2-2; V gene: TRBV9; CDR3 protein: ASSVLAGGNGELF